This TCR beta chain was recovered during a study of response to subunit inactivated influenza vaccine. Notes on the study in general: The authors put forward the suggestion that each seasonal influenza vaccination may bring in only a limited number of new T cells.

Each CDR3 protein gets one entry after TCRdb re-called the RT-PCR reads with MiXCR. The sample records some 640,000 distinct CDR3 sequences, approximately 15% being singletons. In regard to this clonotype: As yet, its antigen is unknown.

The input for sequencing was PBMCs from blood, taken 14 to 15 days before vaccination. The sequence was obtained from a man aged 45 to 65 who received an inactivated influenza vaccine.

CDR3 coding DNA: TGTGCCAGCAGCTTCGGAGCGGGGAACACAGATACGCAGTATTTT. Residues: CASSFGAGNTDTQYF. The V and J genes are TRBV7-2 and TRBJ2-3, with TRBD2 matching 7 bases. CDR3 length: 15 residues. Trimming cost V 3 bases and J 2 bases; bases outside gene matches: 5. Germline CDR1 is SGHTA and CDR2 is FQGNSA.